This record concerns one T cell receptor beta chain sequence. The sample comes from a study of blood T cell repertoires in COVID-19. Study context: Samples of COVID-19 (acute and convalescent) were obtained from the United States, Italy and Spain.

Some clones are missing from TCRdb's copy, which holds only in-frame ones; the method was immunoSEQ multiplex PCR. Here the sample spans 200,000 to 250,000 clones, under 90% being singletons. V lost 5 bases, J lost 0 bases, and 15 bases lay in between. The CDR3 runs 16 residues. The germline V gene encodes CDR1 SGHRS and CDR2 YFSETQ. J is TRBJ2-1 and V is TRBV5-1; weak D call: TRBD1 (6 bases). Sequencing was done on a sample of peripheral blood. The sequence was collected from a woman older than 75 with acute or convalescent COVID-19. The CDR3 nucleotides read TGCGCCAGCAGGGACCAGCGGACAGCCTCCTACAATGAGCAGTTCTTC. As protein: CASRDQRTASYNEQFF.